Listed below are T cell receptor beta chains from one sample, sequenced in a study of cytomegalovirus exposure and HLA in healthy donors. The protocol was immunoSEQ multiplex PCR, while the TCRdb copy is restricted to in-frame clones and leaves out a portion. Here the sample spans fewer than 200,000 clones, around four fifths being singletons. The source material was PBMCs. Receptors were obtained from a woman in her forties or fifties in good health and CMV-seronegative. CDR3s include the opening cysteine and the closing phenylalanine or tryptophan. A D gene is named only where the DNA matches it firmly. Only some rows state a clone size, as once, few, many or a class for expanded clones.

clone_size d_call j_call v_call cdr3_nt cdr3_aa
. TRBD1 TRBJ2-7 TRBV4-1 TGCGCCAGCAGCCAAGAATGGACAGGGGGTCCCTACGAGCAGTACTTC CASSQEWTGGPYEQYF
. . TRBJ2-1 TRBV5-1 TGCGCCAGCAGCTTGATCCCTCAGAATGAGCAGTTCTTC CASSLIPQNEQFF
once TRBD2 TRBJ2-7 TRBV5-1 TGCGCCAGCAGCTTGGAACTAGCGGATTACGAGCAGTACTTC CASSLELADYEQYF
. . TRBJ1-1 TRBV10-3 TGTGCCATCAGTGAGTCGCAGGGGTGGTCGGACACTGAAGCTTTCTTT CAISESQGWSDTEAFF
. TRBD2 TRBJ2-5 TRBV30 TGTGCCTGGAGTCTGGGACTAGCGTCCCAAGAGACCCAGTACTTC CAWSLGLASQETQYF
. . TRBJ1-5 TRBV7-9 TGTGCCAGCAGCAGTTCAGCAGGGACTGGCCAGCCCCAGCATTTT CASSSSAGTGQPQHF
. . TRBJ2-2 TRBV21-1 TGTGCCAGCAGCAAAGGGGTAGAGGGTCACGCCGGGGAGCTGTTTTTT CASSKGVEGHAGELFF
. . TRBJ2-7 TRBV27 TGTGCCAGCAGTTTAATGGGGGGTGCCCACGAGCAGTACTTC CASSLMGGAHEQYF
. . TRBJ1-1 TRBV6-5 TGTGCCAGCAGTTACTCTTCAGGACAGAAAGGTACGGCTTTCTTT CASSYSSGQKGTAFF
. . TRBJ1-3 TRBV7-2 TGTGCCAGCAGCCTATTCAGAGGGAGCTCTGGAAACACCATATATTTT CASSLFRGSSGNTIYF
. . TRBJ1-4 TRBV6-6 TGTGCCAGCAGTTTCCTGGACGGGGCTAATGAAAAACTGTTTTTT CASSFLDGANEKLFF
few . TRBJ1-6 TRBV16 TGTGCCAGCAGCCAATCTTATCGGTCGCCTTCACCCCTCCACTTT CASSQSYRSPSPLHF
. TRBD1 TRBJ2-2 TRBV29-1 TGCAGCGGGGGACAGGGTACCAACACCGGGGAGCTGTTTTTT CSGGQGTNTGELFF
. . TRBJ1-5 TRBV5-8 TGTGCCAGCAGCTCAGAGGGGGGGGGAAAAAATCAGCCCCAGCATTTT CASSSEGGGKNQPQHF
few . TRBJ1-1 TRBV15 TGTGCCACCCGGACGGGGAGAAGAATGAACACTGAAGCTTTCTTT CATRTGRRMNTEAFF
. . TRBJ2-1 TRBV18 TGTGCCAGCTCACTGACTAATAACTACAATGAGCAGTTCTTC CASSLTNNYNEQFF